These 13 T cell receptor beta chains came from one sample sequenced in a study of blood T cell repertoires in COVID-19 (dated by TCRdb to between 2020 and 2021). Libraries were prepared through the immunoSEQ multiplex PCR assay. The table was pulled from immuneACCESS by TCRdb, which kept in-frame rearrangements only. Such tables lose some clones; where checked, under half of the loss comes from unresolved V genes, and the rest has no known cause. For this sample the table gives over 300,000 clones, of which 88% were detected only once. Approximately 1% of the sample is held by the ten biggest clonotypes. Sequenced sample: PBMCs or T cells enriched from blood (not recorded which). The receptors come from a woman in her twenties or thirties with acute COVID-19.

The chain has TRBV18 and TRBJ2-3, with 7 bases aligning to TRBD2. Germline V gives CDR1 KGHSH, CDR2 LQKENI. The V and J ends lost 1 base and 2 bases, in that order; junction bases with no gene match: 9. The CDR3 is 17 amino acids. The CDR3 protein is CASSPRESGEVTDTQYF. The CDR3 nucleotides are TGTGCCAGCTCACCACGAGAAAGCGGGGAGGTCACAGATACGCAGTATTTT. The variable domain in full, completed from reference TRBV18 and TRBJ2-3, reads NAGVMQNPRHLVRRRGQEARLRCSPMKGHSHVYWYRQLPEEGLKFMVYLQKENIIDESGMPKERFSAEFPKEGPSILRIQQVVRGDSAAYFCASSPRESGEVTDTQYFGPGTRLTVL.

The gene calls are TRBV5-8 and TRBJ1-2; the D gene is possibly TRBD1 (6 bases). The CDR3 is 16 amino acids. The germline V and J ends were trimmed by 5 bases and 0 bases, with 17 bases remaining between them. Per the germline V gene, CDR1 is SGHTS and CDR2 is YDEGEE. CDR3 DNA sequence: TGTGCCAGCAGAACCGACGGACAGAGGTCTAACTATGGCTACACCTTC. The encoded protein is CASRTDGQRSNYGYTF. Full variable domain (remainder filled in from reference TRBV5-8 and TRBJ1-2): EAGVTQSPTHLIKTRGQQATLRCSPISGHTSVYWYQQALGLGLQFLLWYDEGEERNRGNFPPRFSGRQFPNYSSELNVNALELEDSALYLCASRTDGQRSNYGYTFGSGTRLTVV.

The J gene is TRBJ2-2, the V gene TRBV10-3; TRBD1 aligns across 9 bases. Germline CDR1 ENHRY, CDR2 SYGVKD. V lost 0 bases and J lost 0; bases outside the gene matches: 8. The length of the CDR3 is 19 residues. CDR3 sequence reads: CAISESRDRGMANTGELFF. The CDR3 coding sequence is TGTGCCATCAGTGAGTCTCGAGACAGGGGGATGGCGAACACCGGGGAGCTGTTTTTT.

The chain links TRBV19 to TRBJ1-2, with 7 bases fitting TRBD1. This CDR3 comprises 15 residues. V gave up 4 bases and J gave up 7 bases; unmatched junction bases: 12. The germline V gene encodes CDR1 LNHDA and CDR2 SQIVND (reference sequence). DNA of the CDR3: TGTGCCAGTAGTACGAGTTTACAGGGGATCCGTGGCTACACCTTC. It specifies CASSTSLQGIRGYTF.

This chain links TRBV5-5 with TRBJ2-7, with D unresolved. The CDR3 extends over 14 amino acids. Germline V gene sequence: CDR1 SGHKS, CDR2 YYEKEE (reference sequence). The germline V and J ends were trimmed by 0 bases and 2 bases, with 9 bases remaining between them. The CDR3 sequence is CASSLVPSPYEQYF. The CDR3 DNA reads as TGTGCCAGCAGCTTGGTTCCAAGCCCCTACGAGCAGTACTTC.

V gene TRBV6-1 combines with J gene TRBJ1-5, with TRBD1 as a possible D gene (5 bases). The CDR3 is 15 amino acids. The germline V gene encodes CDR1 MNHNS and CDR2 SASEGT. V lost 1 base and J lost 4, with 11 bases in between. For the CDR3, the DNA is TGTGCCAGCAGTGAAGTAGGGGATCCAAATCAGCCCCAGCATTTT. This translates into CASSEVGDPNQPQHF.

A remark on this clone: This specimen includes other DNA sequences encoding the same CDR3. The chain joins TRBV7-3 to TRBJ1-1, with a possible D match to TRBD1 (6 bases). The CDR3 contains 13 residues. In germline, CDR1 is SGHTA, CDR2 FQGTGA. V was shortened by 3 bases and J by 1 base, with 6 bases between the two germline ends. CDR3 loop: CASSLDRNTEAFF. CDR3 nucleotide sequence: TGTGCCAGCAGCTTGGACAGGAACACTGAAGCTTTCTTT. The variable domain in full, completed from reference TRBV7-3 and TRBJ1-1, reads GAGVSQTPSNKVTEKGKYVELRCDPISGHTALYWYRQSLGQGPEFLIYFQGTGAADDSGLPNDRFFAVRPEGSVSTLKIQRTERGDSAVYLCASSLDRNTEAFFGQGTRLTVV.

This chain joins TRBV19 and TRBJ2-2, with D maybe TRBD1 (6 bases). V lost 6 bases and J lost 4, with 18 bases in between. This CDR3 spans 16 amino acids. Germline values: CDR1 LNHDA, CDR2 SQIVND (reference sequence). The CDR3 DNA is TGTGCCAGTAGGGACCTCAGGGGCGTTTTCACCGGGGAGCTGTTTTTT. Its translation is CASRDLRGVFTGELFF.

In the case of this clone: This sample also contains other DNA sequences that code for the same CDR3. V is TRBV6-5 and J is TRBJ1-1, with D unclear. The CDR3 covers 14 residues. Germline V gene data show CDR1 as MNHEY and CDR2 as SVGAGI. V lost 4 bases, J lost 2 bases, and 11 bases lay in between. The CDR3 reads CASSFSTGNTEAFF. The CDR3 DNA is TGTGCCAGCAGTTTTTCTACGGGTAACACTGAAGCTTTCTTT.

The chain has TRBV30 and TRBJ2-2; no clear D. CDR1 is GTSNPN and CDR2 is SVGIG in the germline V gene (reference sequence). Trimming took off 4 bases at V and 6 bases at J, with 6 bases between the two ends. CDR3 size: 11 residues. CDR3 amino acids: CAWTSAGELFF. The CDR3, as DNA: TGTGCCTGGACTTCTGCCGGGGAGCTGTTTTTT.

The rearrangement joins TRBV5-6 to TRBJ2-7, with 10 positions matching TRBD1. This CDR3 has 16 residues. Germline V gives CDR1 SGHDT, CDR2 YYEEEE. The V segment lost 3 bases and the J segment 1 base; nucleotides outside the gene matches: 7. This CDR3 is CASSWGQGSGSYEQYF. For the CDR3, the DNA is TGTGCCAGCAGCTGGGGACAGGGGAGTGGGTCCTACGAGCAGTACTTC.

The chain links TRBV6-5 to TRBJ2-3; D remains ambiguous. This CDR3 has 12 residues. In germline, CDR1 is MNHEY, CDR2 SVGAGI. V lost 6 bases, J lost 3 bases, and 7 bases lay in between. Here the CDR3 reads CASSSITDTQYF. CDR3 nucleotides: TGTGCCAGCAGCTCTATTACAGATACGCAGTATTTT.

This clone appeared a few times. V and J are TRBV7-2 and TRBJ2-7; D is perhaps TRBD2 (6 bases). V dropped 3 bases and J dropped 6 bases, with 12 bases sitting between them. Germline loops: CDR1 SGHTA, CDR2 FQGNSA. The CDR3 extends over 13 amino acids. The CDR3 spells CASSFGGLIEQYF. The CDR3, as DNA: TGTGCCAGCAGCTTCGGGGGTTTAATCGAGCAGTACTTC.